The 10 T cell receptor beta chains below come from one sample, sequenced in a study of blood T cell repertoires in COVID-19. Measured with immunoSEQ multiplex PCR; TCRdb has only the in-frame clones, and not every one. The sample consists of 120,000 or so clones, 70% to 80% of them appearing once. Source material: peripheral blood. These receptors all come from a man in his 70s with acute or convalescent COVID-19.

The chain uses TRBV9 and TRBJ2-7; D ambiguous. V was trimmed by 4 bases and J by 5 bases, leaving 10 bases between them. The CDR3 extends over 12 amino acids. CDR1 and CDR2 (germline): SGDLS, YYNGEE. The CDR3 is CASSPQEDEQYF. The CDR3 nucleotides read TGTGCCAGCAGCCCCCAAGAGGACGAGCAGTACTTC.

The rearrangement uses TRBV14 and TRBJ2-1; no reliable D call. The V end was cut by 1 base, the J end by 0 bases, with 10 bases between. Germline V CDR1 and CDR2: SGHDN, FVKESK. The CDR3 covers 16 residues. The DNA of the CDR3 is TGTGCCAGCAGCCAAGGGAACTACTACTCCTACAATGAGCAGTTCTTC. Protein product: CASSQGNYYSYNEQFF.

The sample holds one count of this clone. V gene TRBV30 combines with J gene TRBJ1-2; 9 bases are shared with TRBD1. Germline lookup yields CDR1 GTSNPN and CDR2 SVGIG (reference sequence). Germline trimming cut 4 bases from V and 7 bases from J; bases unmatched to any gene: 4. The CDR3 has 12 residues. CDR3 nucleotide sequence: TGTGCCTGGAAAAAGACAGGGGGTGGCTACACCTTC. Protein product: CAWKKTGGGYTF.

The chain carries TRBV2 and TRBJ2-1; TRBD1 matches at 9 bases. The CDR3 length is 13 residues. Germline-derived CDR1 and CDR2 are SNHLY and FYNNEI. V trimming: 11 bases; J trimming: 6 bases; junction bases outside the gene matches: 8. CDR3 nucleotides: TGTGCCGGCTCACAGGGGGCAGTCAATGAGCAGTTCTTC. It is translated as CAGSQGAVNEQFF.

The V and J genes are TRBV6-2 or TRBV6-3 and TRBJ1-1; 11 positions match TRBD1. The germline CDR1 and CDR2 sequences are MNHEY and SVGEGT. After removal of 1 base from V and 7 bases from J, the junction contained 5 bases not matched to a gene. The CDR3 is made up of 15 amino acids. The CDR3 DNA reads as TGTGCCAGCAGTTACTTAGGACAGGGGGCGAGTGAAGCTTTCTTT. Its translation: CASSYLGQGASEAFF.

The rearrangement joins TRBV29-1 to TRBJ1-2; no definite D call. The CDR3 runs to 12 residues. Trimming pared 6 bases from V and 12 bases from J, leaving 20 bases between. CDR1 is SQVTM, CDR2 ANQGSEA, per germline. CDR3 amino acids: CSVSDVDRGDTF. Here the CDR3 DNA reads TGCAGCGTGTCAGACGTAGACCGAGGAGACACCTTC.

The V call is TRBV27, the J call TRBJ1-5, with 9 bases matching TRBD1. This CDR3 has 13 residues. V was pared by 11 bases and J by 6 bases, with 8 bases of the junction left unmatched. CDR1 and CDR2 (germline): MNHEY, SMNVEV (reference sequence). Here the CDR3 reads CAYGTGSVQPQHF. Written as DNA, the CDR3 is TGTGCCTACGGGACAGGGAGTGTTCAGCCCCAGCATTTT.

There are a few counts of this clone. The chain combines TRBV7-2 with TRBJ1-5; 8 nucleotides align to TRBD1. The germline V gene has CDR1 SGHTA and CDR2 FQGNSA. V was clipped by 2 bases and J by 6 bases; unmatched bases: 12. The CDR3 is made up of 17 amino acids. The DNA for the CDR3 is TGTGCCAGCAGCTTACAAGCCGGACAGGGTGGCATTCAGCCCCAGCATTTT. This encodes CASSLQAGQGGIQPQHF.

V gene TRBV6-2 or TRBV6-3 combines with J gene TRBJ2-5; 8 bases align to TRBD2. The CDR3 sequence is 14 residues long. Germline V gene lookup returns CDR1 MNHEY and CDR2 SVGEGT. Trimming removed 5 bases from V and 3 bases from J; junction bases left unmatched: 5. Written as DNA, the CDR3 is TGTGCCAGCAGTGACCTCGGGGGGGAAGAGACCCAGTACTTC. This translates into CASSDLGGEETQYF.

This chain links TRBV9 with TRBJ2-4, with D hard to call. The V end was cut by 3 bases, the J end by 8 bases, with 9 bases between. Germline V gene data show CDR1 as SGDLS and CDR2 as YYNGEE. The CDR3 has 12 amino acids. The CDR3 bases are TGTGCCAGCAGCGGCGATCCTGACATTCAGTACTTC. Encoded protein: CASSGDPDIQYF.